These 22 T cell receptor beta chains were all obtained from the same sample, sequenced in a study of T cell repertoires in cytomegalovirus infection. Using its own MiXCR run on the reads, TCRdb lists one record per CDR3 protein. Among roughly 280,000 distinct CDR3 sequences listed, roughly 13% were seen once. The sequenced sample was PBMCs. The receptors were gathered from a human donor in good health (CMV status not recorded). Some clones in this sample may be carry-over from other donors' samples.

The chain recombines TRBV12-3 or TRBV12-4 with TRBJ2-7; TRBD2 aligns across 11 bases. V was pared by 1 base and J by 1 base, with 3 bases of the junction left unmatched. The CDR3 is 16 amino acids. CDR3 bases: TGTGCCAGCAGTTTAGGGGGACTAGCGGCTTCCTACGAGCAGTACTTC. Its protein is CASSLGGLAASYEQYF.

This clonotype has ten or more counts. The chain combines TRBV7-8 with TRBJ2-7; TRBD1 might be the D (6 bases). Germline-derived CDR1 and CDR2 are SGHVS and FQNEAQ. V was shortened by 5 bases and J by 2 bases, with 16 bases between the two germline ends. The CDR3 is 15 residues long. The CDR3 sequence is CASSAYRVGAYEQYF. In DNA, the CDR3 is TGTGCCAGCAGCGCATACAGGGTCGGGGCCTACGAGCAGTACTTC. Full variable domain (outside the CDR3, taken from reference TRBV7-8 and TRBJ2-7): GAGVSQSPRYKVAKRGQDVALRCDPISGHVSLFWYQQALGQGPEFLTYFQNEAQLDKSGLPSDRFFAERPEGSVSTLKIQRTQQEDSAVYLCASSAYRVGAYEQYFGPGTRLTVT.

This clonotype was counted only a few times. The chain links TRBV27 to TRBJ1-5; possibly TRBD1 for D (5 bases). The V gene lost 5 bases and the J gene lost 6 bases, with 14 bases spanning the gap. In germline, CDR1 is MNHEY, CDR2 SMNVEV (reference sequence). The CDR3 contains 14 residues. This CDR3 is CASSTLGLGQPQHF. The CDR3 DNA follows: TGTGCCAGCAGTACCCTGGGACTAGGTCAGCCCCAGCATTTT.

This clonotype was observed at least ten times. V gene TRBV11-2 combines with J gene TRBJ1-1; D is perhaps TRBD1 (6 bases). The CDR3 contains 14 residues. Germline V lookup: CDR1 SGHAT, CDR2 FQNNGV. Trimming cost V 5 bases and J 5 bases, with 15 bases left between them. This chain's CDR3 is CASSAKQGSTEAFF. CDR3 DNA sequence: TGTGCCAGCAGCGCGAAACAGGGATCTACTGAAGCTTTCTTT.

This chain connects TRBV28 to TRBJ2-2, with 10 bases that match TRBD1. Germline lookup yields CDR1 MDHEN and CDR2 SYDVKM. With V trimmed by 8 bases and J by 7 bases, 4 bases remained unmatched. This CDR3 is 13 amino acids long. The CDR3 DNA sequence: TGTGCCAGCGGGACAGGGGTTATCGGGGAGCTGTTTTTT. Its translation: CASGTGVIGELFF.

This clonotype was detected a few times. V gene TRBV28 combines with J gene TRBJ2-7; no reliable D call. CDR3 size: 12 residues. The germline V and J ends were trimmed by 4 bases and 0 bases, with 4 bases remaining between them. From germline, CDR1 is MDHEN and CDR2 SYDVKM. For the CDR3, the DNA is TGTGCCAGCAGTTCCCCCTCCTACGAGCAGTACTTC. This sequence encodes CASSSPSYEQYF.

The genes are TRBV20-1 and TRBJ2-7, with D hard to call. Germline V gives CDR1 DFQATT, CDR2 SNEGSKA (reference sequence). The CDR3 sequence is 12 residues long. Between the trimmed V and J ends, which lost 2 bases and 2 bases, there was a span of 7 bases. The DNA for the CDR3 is TGCAGTGCTAGAATAGGGCCCTACGAGCAGTACTTC. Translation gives CSARIGPYEQYF.

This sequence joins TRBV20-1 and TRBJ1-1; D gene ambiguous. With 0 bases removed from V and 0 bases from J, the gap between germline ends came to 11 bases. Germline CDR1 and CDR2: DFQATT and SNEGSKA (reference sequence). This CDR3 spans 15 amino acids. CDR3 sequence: CSARDGLSMNTEAFF. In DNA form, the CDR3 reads TGCAGTGCTAGAGATGGACTAAGTATGAACACTGAAGCTTTCTTT.

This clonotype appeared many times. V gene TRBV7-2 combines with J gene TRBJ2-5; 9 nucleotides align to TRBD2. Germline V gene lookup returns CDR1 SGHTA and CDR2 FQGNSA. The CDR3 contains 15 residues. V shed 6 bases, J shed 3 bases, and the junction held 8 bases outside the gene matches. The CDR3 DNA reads TGTGCCAGCAGTGTGCCGACTAGCGGAAAAGAGACCCAGTACTTC. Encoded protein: CASSVPTSGKETQYF.

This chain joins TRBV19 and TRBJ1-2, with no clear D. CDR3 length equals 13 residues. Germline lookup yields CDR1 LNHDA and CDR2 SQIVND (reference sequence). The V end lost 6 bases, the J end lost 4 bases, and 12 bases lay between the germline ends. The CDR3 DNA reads TGTGCCAGTAGGCGGTCCAACCTCTATGGCTACACCTTC. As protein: CASRRSNLYGYTF.

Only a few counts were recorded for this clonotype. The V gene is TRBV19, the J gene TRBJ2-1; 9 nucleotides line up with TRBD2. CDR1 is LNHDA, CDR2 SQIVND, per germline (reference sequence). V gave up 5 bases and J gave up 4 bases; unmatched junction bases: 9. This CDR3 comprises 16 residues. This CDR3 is CASSPRLAAKYNEQFF. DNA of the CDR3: TGTGCCAGTAGTCCTCGACTAGCGGCAAAATACAATGAGCAGTTCTTC.

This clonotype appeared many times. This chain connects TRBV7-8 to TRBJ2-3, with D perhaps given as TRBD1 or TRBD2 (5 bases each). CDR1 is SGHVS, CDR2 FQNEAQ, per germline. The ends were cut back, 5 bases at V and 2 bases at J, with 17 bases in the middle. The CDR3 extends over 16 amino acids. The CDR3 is CASSPRASRATDTQYF. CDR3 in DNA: TGTGCCAGCAGCCCTCGGGCTAGCAGGGCCACAGATACGCAGTATTTT. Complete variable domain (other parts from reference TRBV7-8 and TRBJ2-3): GAGVSQSPRYKVAKRGQDVALRCDPISGHVSLFWYQQALGQGPEFLTYFQNEAQLDKSGLPSDRFFAERPEGSVSTLKIQRTQQEDSAVYLCASSPRASRATDTQYFGPGTRLTVL.

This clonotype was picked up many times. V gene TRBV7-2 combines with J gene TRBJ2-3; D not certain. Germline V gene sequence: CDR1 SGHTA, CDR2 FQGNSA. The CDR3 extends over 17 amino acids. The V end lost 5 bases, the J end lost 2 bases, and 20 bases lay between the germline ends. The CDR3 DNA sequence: TGTGCCAGCAGCCCCAAGCGCCGCGGACCCTCCACAGATACGCAGTATTTT. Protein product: CASSPKRRGPSTDTQYF.

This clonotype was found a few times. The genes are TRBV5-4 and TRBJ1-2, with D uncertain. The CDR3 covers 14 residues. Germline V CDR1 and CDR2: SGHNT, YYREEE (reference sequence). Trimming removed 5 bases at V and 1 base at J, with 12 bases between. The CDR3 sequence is CASRSNTHNYGYTF. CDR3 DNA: TGTGCCAGCAGATCCAACACTCATAACTATGGCTACACCTTC.

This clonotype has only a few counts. This CDR3 reads CASSELREANTEAFF. CDR3 nucleotide sequence: TGTGCCAGCAGTGAGCTCAGGGAGGCGAACACTGAAGCTTTCTTT. V is TRBV2 and J is TRBJ1-1; D may be TRBD1 (5 bases). CDR3 length equals 15 residues. Germline CDR1 SNHLY, CDR2 FYNNEI. With 3 bases removed from V and 1 base from J, the gap between germline ends came to 12 bases.

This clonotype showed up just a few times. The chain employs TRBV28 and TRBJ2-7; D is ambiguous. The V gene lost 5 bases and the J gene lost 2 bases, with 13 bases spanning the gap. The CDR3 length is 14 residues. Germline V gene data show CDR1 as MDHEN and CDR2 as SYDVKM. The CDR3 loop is CASSPQPTAYEQYF. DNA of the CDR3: TGTGCCAGCAGTCCCCAGCCGACGGCCTACGAGCAGTACTTC.

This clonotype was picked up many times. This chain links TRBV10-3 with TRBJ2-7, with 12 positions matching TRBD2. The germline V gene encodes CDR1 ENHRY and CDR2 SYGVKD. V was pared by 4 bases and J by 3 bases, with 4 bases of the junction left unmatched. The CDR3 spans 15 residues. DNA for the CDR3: TGTGCCATCAGTGGAGGACTAGCGGGGCACTACGAGCAGTACTTC. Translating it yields CAISGGLAGHYEQYF.

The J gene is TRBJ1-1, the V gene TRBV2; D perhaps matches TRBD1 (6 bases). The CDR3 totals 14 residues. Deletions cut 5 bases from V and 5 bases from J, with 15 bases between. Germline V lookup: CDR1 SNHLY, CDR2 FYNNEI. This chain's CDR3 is CASSPTGSRTEAFF. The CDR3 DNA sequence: TGTGCCAGCAGTCCTACAGGGTCTAGGACTGAAGCTTTCTTT.

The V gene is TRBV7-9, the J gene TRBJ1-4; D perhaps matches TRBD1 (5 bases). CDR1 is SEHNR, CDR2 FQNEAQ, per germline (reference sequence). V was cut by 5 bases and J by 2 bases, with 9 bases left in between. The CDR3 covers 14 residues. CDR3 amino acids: CASSRGETNEKLFF. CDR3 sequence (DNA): TGTGCCAGCAGCCGGGGCGAGACTAATGAAAAACTGTTTTTT.

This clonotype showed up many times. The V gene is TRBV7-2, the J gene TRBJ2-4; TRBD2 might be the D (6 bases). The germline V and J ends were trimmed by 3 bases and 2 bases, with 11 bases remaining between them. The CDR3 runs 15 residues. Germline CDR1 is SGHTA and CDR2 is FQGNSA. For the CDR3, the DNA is TGTGCCAGCAGCTTTTCAGGGAGGACCAAAAACATTCAGTACTTC. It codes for CASSFSGRTKNIQYF.

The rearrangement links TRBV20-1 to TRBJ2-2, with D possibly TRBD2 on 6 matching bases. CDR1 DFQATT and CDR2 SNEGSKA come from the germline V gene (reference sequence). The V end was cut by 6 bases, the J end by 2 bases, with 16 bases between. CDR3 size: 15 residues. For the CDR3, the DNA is TGCAGTGCGAGAAGGGGTAGCGGCAACACCGGGGAGCTGTTTTTT. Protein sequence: CSARRGSGNTGELFF.

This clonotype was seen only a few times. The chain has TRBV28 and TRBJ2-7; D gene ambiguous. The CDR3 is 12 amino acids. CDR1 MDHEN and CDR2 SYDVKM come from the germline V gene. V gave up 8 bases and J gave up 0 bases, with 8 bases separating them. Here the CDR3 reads CASLGYSYEQYF. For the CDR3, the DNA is TGTGCCAGCCTGGGATACTCCTACGAGCAGTACTTC.